Described below is a single T cell receptor (beta chain) sequence and its context. Its antigen is as yet unknown. The data were obtained in a study of cytomegalovirus exposure and HLA in healthy donors. Study conclusions and caveats: According to the study, 160 or so TCR beta chains were cytomegalovirus-associated. Despite most TCR sequences being rare, some public TCRs occurred in many donors. Both high specificity and high sensitivity reportedly marked the classifier's diagnosis of cytomegalovirus status.

V was pared by 2 bases and J by 4 bases, with 3 bases of the junction left unmatched. Germline lookup yields CDR1 MNHEY and CDR2 SVGAGI. The CDR3 loop spans 16 amino acids. This table comes from immunoSEQ multiplex PCR, and its TCRdb copy is limited to in-frame clones, with some not included. The sample includes some 120,000 clones, approximately 89% seen only once; the top ten take 0.95% to 1.3%. The donors were part of the validation cohort of 120 or so subjects. That cohort was separate from the first cohort, which comprised fewer than 800 subjects. The genes are TRBV6-5 and TRBJ2-1; 12 bases are shared with TRBD1. The sequence derives from a woman between 18 and 29 years old in good health and CMV-seronegative. The sample consisted of PBMCs. CDR3 in DNA: TGTGCCAGCAGTTACCGGGGACAGGGGGCGTACAATGAGCAGTTCTTC. It is translated as CASSYRGQGAYNEQFF.